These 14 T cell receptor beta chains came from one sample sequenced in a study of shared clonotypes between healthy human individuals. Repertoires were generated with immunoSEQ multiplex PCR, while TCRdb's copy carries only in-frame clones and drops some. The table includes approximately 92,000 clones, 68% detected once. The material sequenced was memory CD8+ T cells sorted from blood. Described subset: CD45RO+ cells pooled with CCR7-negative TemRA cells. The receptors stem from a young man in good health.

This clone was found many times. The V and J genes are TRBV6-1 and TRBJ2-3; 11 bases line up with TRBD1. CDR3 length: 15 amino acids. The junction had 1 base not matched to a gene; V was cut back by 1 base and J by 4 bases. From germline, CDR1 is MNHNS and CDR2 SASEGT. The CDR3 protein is CASSEGTGGADTQYF. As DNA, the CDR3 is TGTGCCAGCAGTGAAGGGACAGGGGGCGCAGATACGCAGTATTTT.

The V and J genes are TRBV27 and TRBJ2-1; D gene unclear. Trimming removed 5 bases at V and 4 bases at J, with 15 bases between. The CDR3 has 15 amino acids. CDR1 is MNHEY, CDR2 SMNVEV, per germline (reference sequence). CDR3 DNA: TGTGCCAGCAGTCCCCAGTGGGCCGCATACAATGAGCAGTTCTTC. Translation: CASSPQWAAYNEQFF.

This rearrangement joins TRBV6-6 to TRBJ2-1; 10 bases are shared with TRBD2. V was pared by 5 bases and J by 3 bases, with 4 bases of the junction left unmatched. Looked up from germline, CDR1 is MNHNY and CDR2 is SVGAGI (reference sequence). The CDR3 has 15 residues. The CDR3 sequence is CASSTSGIYYNEQFF. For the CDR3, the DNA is TGTGCCAGCAGTACTAGCGGGATTTACTACAATGAGCAGTTCTTC.

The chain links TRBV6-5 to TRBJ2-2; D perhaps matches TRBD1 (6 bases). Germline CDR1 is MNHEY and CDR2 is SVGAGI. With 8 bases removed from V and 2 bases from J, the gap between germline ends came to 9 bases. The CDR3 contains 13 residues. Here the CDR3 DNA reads TGTGCCAGCGGGACACTAAACACCGGGGAGCTGTTTTTT. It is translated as CASGTLNTGELFF.

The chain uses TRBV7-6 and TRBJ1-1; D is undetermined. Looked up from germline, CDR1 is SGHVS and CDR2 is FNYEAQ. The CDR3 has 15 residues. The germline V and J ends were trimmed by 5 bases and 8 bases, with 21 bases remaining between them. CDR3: CASSPPGTLKGEAFF. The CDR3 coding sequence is TGTGCCAGCAGCCCCCCGGGAACTTTGAAAGGCGAAGCTTTCTTT. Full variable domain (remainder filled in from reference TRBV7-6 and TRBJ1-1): GAGVSQSPRYKVTKRGQDVALRCDPISGHVSLYWYRQALGQGPEFLTYFNYEAQQDKSGLPNDRFSAERPEGSISTLTIQRTEQRDSAMYRCASSPPGTLKGEAFFGQGTRLTVV.

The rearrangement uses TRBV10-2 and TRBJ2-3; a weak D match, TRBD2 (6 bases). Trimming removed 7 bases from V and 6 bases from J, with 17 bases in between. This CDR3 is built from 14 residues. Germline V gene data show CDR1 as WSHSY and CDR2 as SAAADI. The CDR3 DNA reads TGCGCCAGCACATTAGACGGGAGTAAGGATACGCAGTATTTT. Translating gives CASTLDGSKDTQYF.

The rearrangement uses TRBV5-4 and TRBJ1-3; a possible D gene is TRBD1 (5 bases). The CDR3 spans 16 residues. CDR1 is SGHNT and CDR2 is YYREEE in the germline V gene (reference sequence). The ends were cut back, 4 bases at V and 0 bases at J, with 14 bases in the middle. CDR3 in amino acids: CASSGQGTNSGNTIYF. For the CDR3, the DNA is TGTGCCAGCAGCGGGCAGGGAACCAACTCTGGAAACACCATATATTTT.

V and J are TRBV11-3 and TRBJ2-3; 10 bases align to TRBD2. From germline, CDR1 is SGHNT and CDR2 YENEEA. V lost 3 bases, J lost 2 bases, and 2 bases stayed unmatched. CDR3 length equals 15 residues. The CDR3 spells CASSFSGRPTDTQYF. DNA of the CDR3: TGTGCCAGCAGCTTTAGCGGGAGGCCCACAGATACGCAGTATTTT.

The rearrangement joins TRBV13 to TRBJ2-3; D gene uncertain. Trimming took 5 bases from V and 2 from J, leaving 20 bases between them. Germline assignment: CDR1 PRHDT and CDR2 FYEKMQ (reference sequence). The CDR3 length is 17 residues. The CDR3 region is CASSPRLKSLSTDTQYF. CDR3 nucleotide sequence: TGTGCCAGCAGCCCCAGATTGAAGTCCCTCTCCACAGATACGCAGTATTTT.

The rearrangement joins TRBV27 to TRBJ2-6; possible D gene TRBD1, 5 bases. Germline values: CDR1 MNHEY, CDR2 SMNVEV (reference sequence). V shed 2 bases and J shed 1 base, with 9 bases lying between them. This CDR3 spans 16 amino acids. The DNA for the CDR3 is TGTGCCAGCAGTTTACGGCAGGGATCTGGGGCCAACGTCCTGACTTTC. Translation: CASSLRQGSGANVLTF.

For the CDR3, the DNA is TGTGCCAGCAGCCCGATGAACAGGGCACCCGACTATGGCTACACCTTC. It is translated as CASSPMNRAPDYGYTF. The chain uses TRBV4-2 and TRBJ1-2; tentatively, D is TRBD1 (6 bases). Looked up from germline, CDR1 is LGHNA and CDR2 is YNFKEQ. Trimming removed 4 bases from V and 3 bases from J, with 18 bases in between. There are 16 residues in the CDR3.

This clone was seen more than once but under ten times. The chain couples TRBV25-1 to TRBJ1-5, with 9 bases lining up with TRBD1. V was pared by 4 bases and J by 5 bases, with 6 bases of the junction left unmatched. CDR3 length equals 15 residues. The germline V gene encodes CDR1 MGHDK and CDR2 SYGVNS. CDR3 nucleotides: TGTGCCAGCAGTGGAAGGACAGGGGACGATCAGCCCCAGCATTTT. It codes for CASSGRTGDDQPQHF.

CDR3: CASSQDDGSGSPDTQYF. The CDR3 DNA reads as TGTGCCAGCAGCCAAGATGATGGTAGCGGGAGTCCAGATACGCAGTATTTT. The chain couples TRBV4-2 to TRBJ2-3; 9 bases map to TRBD2. V lost 0 bases and J lost 4; bases outside the gene matches: 8. Germline V CDR1 and CDR2: LGHNA, YNFKEQ. CDR3 length equals 17 residues.

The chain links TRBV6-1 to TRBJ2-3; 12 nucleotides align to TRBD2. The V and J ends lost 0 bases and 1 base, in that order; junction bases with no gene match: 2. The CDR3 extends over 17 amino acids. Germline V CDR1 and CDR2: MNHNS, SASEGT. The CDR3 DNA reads TGTGCCAGCAGTGAAGCACTAGCGGGAGGCCGCACAGATACGCAGTATTTT. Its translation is CASSEALAGGRTDTQYF.